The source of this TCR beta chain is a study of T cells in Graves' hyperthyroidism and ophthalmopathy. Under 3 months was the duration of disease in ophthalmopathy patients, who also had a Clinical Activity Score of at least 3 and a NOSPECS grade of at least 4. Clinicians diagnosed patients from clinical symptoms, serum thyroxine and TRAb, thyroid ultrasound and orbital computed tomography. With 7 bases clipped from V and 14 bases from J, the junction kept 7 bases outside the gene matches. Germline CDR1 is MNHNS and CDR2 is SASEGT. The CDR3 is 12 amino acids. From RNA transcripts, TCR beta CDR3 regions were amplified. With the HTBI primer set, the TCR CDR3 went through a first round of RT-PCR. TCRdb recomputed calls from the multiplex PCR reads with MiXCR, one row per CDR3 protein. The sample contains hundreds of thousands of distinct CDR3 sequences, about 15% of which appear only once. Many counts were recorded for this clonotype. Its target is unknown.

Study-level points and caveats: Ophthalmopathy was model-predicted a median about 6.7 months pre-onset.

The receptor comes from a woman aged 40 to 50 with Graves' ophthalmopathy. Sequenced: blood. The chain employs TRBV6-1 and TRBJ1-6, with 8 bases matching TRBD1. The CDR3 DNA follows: TGTGCCAGCAAGAGAGGACAGGGAGCCCTCCACTTT. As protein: CASKRGQGALHF.